This T cell receptor beta chain is drawn from a study of blood T cell repertoires in COVID-19. Study-level information: Some COVID-19 samples were acute and others convalescent; all came from the United States, Italy and Spain. T cells, B-cell-depleted T cells, or PBMCs provided the cDNA or gDNA that served as material.

V gave up 4 bases and J gave up 3 bases; unmatched junction bases: 10. There are 17 residues in the CDR3. The germline V gene encodes CDR1 SGHNT and CDR2 YYREEE (reference sequence). In the source study's methods: Cell counts per sample came from amplifying reference gene primers. Sequenced by immunoSEQ multiplex PCR; TCRdb stores in-frame clones only, minus some. The V and J calls and clone size were taken over from that table, and D and trimming were inferred from the DNA. The table lists fewer than 130,000 clones, more than 80% of them singletons, with around 32% in the top ten. This chain links TRBV5-4 with TRBJ2-2; the match to TRBD1 covers 9 bases. Specimen: peripheral blood. This TCR derives from a woman at least 80 years old with acute or convalescent COVID-19. CDR3 sequence reads: CASSPTPDRGYTGELFF. The CDR3 DNA is TGTGCCAGCAGCCCAACACCCGACAGGGGGTACACCGGGGAGCTGTTTTTT.